This T cell receptor beta chain stems from a study of T cell repertoires in cytomegalovirus infection. TCRdb fed the reads into MiXCR, producing one record per CDR3 protein. Found here are 600,000 to 800,000 distinct CDR3 sequences, 20% to 25% of them singletons; the top ten hold under 8.5%. Study-wide results and caveats: Based on cumulative public TCR beta family frequency, carriers of CMV plus the relevant HLA were identified.

Comment on this clonotype: Antigen unknown.

The CDR3 has 18 residues. The trim removed 1 base at V and 4 bases at J, leaving 6 bases unmatched. Per germline, CDR1 SGHVS and CDR2 FQNEAQ. The material sequenced was CD8+ T cells from PBMCs. V gene TRBV7-8 combines with J gene TRBJ2-3, with 15 bases that match TRBD2. The receptor was isolated from a human donor in good health (CMV status not recorded). Some clones in this sample may be carry-over from other donors' samples. CDR3 nucleotides: TGTGCCAGCAGCTTAGAAACCGGGACTAGCGGGGGGCCAGATACGCAGTATTTT. It codes for CASSLETGTSGGPDTQYF.